One T cell receptor (beta chain) is described in this entry. The sample is drawn from a study of blood T cell repertoires in COVID-19. The CDR3 extends over 15 amino acids. Germline CDR1 reads SGDLS; CDR2 reads YYNGEE. The V end lost 0 bases, the J end lost 1 base, and 10 bases lay between the germline ends. Original processing notes: The authors estimated nucleated cell counts from reference gene primer amplification. Sequencing used immunoSEQ multiplex PCR; TCRdb keeps in-frame clones, though not all of them. V, J and clone size are those of that table, while D and trimming were read from the DNA. The table records approximately 190,000 clones, around four fifths of them present only once.

Sequencing was performed on peripheral blood. This TCR was sampled from a woman aged 40 to 50 with acute or convalescent COVID-19. J is TRBJ1-1 and V is TRBV9; D not resolved. This CDR3 reads CASSVVHEGNTEAFF. For the CDR3, the DNA is TGTGCCAGCAGCGTAGTTCATGAGGGGAACACTGAAGCTTTCTTT.